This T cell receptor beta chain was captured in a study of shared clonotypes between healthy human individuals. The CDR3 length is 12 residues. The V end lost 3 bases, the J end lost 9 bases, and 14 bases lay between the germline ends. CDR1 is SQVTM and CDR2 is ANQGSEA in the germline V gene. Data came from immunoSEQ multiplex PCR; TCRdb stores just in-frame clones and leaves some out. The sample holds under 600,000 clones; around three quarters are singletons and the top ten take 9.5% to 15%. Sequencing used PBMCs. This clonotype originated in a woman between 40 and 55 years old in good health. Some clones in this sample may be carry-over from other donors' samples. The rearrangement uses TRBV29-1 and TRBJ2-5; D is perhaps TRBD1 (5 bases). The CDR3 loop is CSVEKGQAAQYF. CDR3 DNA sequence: TGCAGCGTTGAGAAGGGGCAGGCCGCCCAGTACTTC.